This T cell receptor (beta chain) was identified during a study of cytomegalovirus exposure and HLA in healthy donors. As regards this clone: The target antigen is unknown.

General study results and limits: Across donors, most TCRs were seen rarely, yet some public ones were widespread. When analyzed later, a missense DCLRE1C variant was found to be linked to TCR beta V- and J-gene trimming.

The study ran its PCR with 60 Vbeta and 13 Jbeta primers. TCRdb's table, derived via immunoSEQ multiplex PCR, lists solely in-frame clones and lacks some. The sample holds 99,000 or so clones, around 75% seen once. Per germline, CDR1 SGHKS and CDR2 YYEKEE (reference sequence). The CDR3 runs to 18 residues. Trimming took 0 bases from V and 0 from J; bases not matched to a gene: 6. The chain couples TRBV5-5 to TRBJ2-4, with 10 bases that match TRBD2. The receptor was isolated from a man aged 35 to 55 in good health and CMV-seronegative. The sequenced sample consisted of PBMCs. In DNA form, the CDR3 reads TGTGCCAGCAGCTTGGCCACTAGCGGGAACTTAGCCAAAAACATTCAGTACTTC. Translation: CASSLATSGNLAKNIQYF. Full variable domain (missing parts from reference TRBV5-5 and TRBJ2-4): DAGVTQSPTHLIKTRGQQVTLRCSPISGHKSVSWYQQVLGQGPQFIFQYYEKEERGRGNFPDRFSARQFPNYSSELNVNALLLGDSALYLCASSLATSGNLAKNIQYFGAGTRLSVL.